This entry lists 8 T cell receptor beta chains sequenced from one sample in a study of identical twins. TCRdb fed the 5' RACE reads into MiXCR, producing one record per CDR3 protein. This sample has 420,000 or so distinct CDR3 sequences, with around 20% found just once. The source material was naive T cells sorted from blood. These receptors were obtained from a middle-aged man in good health.

This clonotype was picked up many times. Here the CDR3 DNA reads TGTGCCAGCAGCCCGGGGCCCCTCACTGAAGCTTTCTTT. It specifies CASSPGPLTEAFF. V and J are TRBV12-3 or TRBV12-4 and TRBJ1-1, with D perhaps TRBD1 (5 bases). Trimming cost V 6 bases and J 4 bases, with 12 bases left between them. The length of the CDR3 is 13 residues.

The chain is built from TRBV9 and TRBJ2-1; the match to TRBD2 covers 7 bases. The CDR3 extends over 16 amino acids. Germline V gene data show CDR1 as SGDLS and CDR2 as YYNGEE. V shed 0 bases, J shed 8 bases, and the junction held 11 bases outside the gene matches. The CDR3 reads CASSVASGTPSDEQFF. CDR3 nucleotide sequence: TGTGCCAGCAGCGTAGCGAGCGGGACCCCCTCCGATGAGCAGTTCTTC.

V gene TRBV3-1 combines with J gene TRBJ2-2, with TRBD1 matching over 8 bases. The CDR3 extends over 18 amino acids. The trim removed 7 bases at V and 1 base at J, leaving 14 bases unmatched. The germline CDR1 and CDR2 sequences are LGHDT and YNNKEL (reference sequence). The CDR3: CASTPKGQGARNTGELFF. In nucleotides, the CDR3 is TGTGCCAGCACCCCCAAGGGGCAGGGGGCGCGGAACACCGGGGAGCTGTTTTTT.

The sample holds a few counts of this clonotype. The chain links TRBV6-2 or TRBV6-3 to TRBJ2-7; unclear D gene. V was shortened by 3 bases and J by 4 bases, with 7 bases between the two germline ends. The CDR3 extends over 12 amino acids. The germline V gene has CDR1 MNHEY and CDR2 SVGEGT. In DNA, the CDR3 is TGTGCCAGCAGTTATAAGGGATACGAGCAGTACTTC. Protein sequence: CASSYKGYEQYF.

This clonotype was recorded at least ten times. V usage is TRBV10-3 and J usage is TRBJ2-1; no clear D gene. In germline, CDR1 is ENHRY, CDR2 SYGVKD. This CDR3 is built from 14 residues. The V end was cut by 0 bases, the J end by 8 bases, with 11 bases between. The chain's CDR3 is CAISESGGWDEQFF. The CDR3 DNA follows: TGTGCCATCAGTGAGTCCGGCGGATGGGATGAGCAGTTCTTC.

This clonotype appeared a few times. This sequence joins TRBV20-1 and TRBJ2-7, with 9 bases lining up with TRBD1. Germline V gene lookup returns CDR1 DFQATT and CDR2 SNEGSKA (reference sequence). CDR3 size: 14 residues. V shed 2 bases, J shed 2 bases, and the junction held 4 bases outside the gene matches. The CDR3 loop reads CSARRDRGAYEQYF. The CDR3 coding sequence is TGCAGTGCTAGACGCGACAGGGGGGCCTACGAGCAGTACTTC.

In its sample, this clonotype was seen a few times. V usage is TRBV20-1 and J usage is TRBJ2-1, with 8 bases lining up with TRBD2. From germline, CDR1 is DFQATT and CDR2 SNEGSKA (reference sequence). This CDR3 contains 14 residues. V gave up 5 bases and J gave up 7 bases; unmatched junction bases: 10. The CDR3 spells CSALSGLALNEQFF. DNA of the CDR3: TGCAGTGCTCTCAGTGGACTAGCCCTGAATGAGCAGTTCTTC.

This clonotype was observed at least ten times. The chain carries TRBV28 and TRBJ2-7; D remains unclear. The CDR3 spans 18 residues. From germline, CDR1 is MDHEN and CDR2 SYDVKM. V lost 6 bases and J 4 bases, leaving 28 bases between the germline ends. CDR3 nucleotides: TGTGCCAGCAGCCCAAACGGCGGCCCCCCCTCGAAAGCTTACGAGCAGTACTTC. Its protein product is CASSPNGGPPSKAYEQYF.